This TCR beta chain was sequenced for a study of T-cell memory formation after mild COVID-19 (dated by TCRdb to about 2021). Regarding the complete study: Most TCR sequence clusters were specific to one of the two donors. In a couple of donors, T-cell clones that expanded and contracted after mild COVID-19 were tracked by sequencing TCRalpha and TCRbeta repertoires over time. Two young, previously healthy adult volunteers made up the cohort, one male and one female.

PBMCs were isolated by Ficoll-Paque density gradient centrifugation. General conclusions and limits of the study: Contracting CD4+ clones appeared mostly in the CM and EM memory subsets, whereas CD8+ clones were enriched in EMRA. Balanced CD4/CD8 phenotypes were observed for clones contracting from day 15 to 85, whereas a bias towards CD4+ was observed for a second wave of clones expanding from day 15 to 37. Some responding clones were detected in pre-infection memory, which suggested that pre-existing cross-reactive memory T cells had joined the SARS-CoV-2 response. The study included only two mild cases, and larger cohorts that include severe cases with pre-infection samples were judged to be necessary. SARS-CoV-2 specificity of the second-wave clones peaking on day 37 was not confirmed.

From V the trimming removes 5 bases and from J it removes 3 bases, while the gene matches leave 7 bases of the junction unaccounted for. Via the germline V gene, CDR1 is SGHTA and CDR2 FQGNSA. The CDR3, cysteine through phenylalanine, is 15 amino acids long. Just CDR3 DNA is preserved here, 45 bases in frame from base 1. Details on this clonotype: Its antigen specificity is not known. Base qualities are not recorded, but no much larger clone differs from it by a single base.

TCRdb lists the instrument as Illumina NovaSeq 6000. TCRalpha and TCRbeta cDNA libraries were constructed by 5'RACE with constant-segment primers, with sample barcodes and unique molecular identifiers being introduced. Trizol reagent was used to extract RNA from every sample. Amplification of the libraries took two PCR steps, and the second step added a second sample barcode plus Illumina TruSeq adapters. Sequencing of the libraries was done on an Illumina NovaSeq, producing 2 x 150 bp paired-end reads. As for the authors' bioinformatics: The reads were demultiplexed and collapsed into UMI-guided consensus sequences using migec v1.2.7. Using mixcr v2.1.11, UMI consensuses were aligned to TRA and TRB V and J templates and then assembled into clonotypes. Expanded or contracted clonotypes were those called significant by both edgeR and NoisET, with noise models trained on biological replicates. For edgeR calls, the cutoffs were a false discovery rate-adjusted p below 0.01 and a log2 fold-change threshold of 1. As an exploratory analysis of dynamics, max-normalized trajectories of the 1000 most abundant clonotypes were examined by PCA with hierarchical clustering. The CD4 or CD8 phenotype of responding clones was assigned using the separately sequenced CD4+ and CD8+ repertoires. In TCRdb, the public reads were trimmed at Q25 with fastp and aligned with MiXCR, with productive beta chains retained. CDR3 protein duplicates are merged, each entry listing the most common genes and DNA. For this entry, the V and J calls and clone size follow TCRdb and not the study's own pipeline. This sample is represented by around 250,000 distinct CDR3 sequences; 15% to 20% of them were singletons. The ten largest clones capture approximately 23% of the sample.

Sequencing was done on a sample of PBMCs or a T cell subset sorted from them (not recorded which). Rearrangement joined TRBV7-2 to TRBJ2-3, and 8 junctional nucleotides match TRBD2. The TCR originated in a man aged 18-30 years who had mild COVID-19 (a few samples of this study predate the infection). The sample titles of this study are shuffled in the database, so cell type and time point are left out; the donor was told from shared clones. The CDR3 is CASSLTTSVTDTQYF. The DNA sequence reads TGTGCCAGCAGCCTAACGACTAGCGTGACAGATACGCAGTATTTT.